The 4 T cell receptor beta chains below all came from one sample that was sequenced in a study of human T cells and chemical hapten exposure. MiXCR, run by TCRdb on the RACE reads, gives a single entry per CDR3 protein. The data contain around 300,000 distinct CDR3 sequences, about 5% of them seen just once; the ten biggest clones take up less than 9%. The time point denotes: pre-sensitization, week 0. Treatment in this sample: therapeutic diphenylcyclopropenone sensitization with weekly scalp DPC. The sample here was whole blood, taken in connection with sensitization to the hapten diphenylcyclopropenone (DPC). These receptors were taken from a woman between 18 and 30 years old with alopecia areata. Some clones in this sample may be carry-over from other donors' samples.

This chain links TRBV7-2 with TRBJ2-3; D gene ambiguous. V dropped 5 bases and J dropped 6 bases, with 15 bases sitting between them. CDR3 length: 14 residues. CDR1 and CDR2 from the germline V gene are SGHTA and FQGNSA. CDR3 in DNA: TGTGCCAGCAGCGCATCATTGTCATCGGATACGCAGTATTTT. Its translation is CASSASLSSDTQYF.

The chain couples TRBV6-6 to TRBJ2-7; D possibly corresponds to TRBD1 (6 bases). Germline V gene lookup returns CDR1 MNHNY and CDR2 SVGAGI (reference sequence). The length of the CDR3 is 16 residues. Trimming shortened V by 0 bases and J by 0 bases, and 12 bases separated the two germline ends. The CDR3 spells CASSYSRDTLSYEQYF. As DNA, the CDR3 is TGTGCCAGCAGTTACTCCCGGGACACACTCTCCTACGAGCAGTACTTC.

This clonotype was picked up many times. The chain employs TRBV4-1 and TRBJ1-5, with D uncertain. Trimming stripped 2 bases from V and 0 bases from J, with 14 bases between. Germline lookup yields CDR1 MGHRA and CDR2 YSYEKL. The CDR3 covers 17 residues. The CDR3 sequence: CASSQFSTVDSNQPQHF. The CDR3 DNA reads as TGCGCCAGCAGCCAATTTTCTACGGTAGATAGCAATCAGCCCCAGCATTTT.

A few counts support this clonotype. The chain is built from TRBV7-6 and TRBJ1-3; D is possibly TRBD1 (6 bases). Germline CDR1 reads SGHVS; CDR2 reads FNYEAQ. CDR3 size: 16 residues. The V and J ends lost 1 base and 3 bases respectively, with 13 bases between them. CDR3 region: CASSLGGGRLGNTIYF. In DNA, the CDR3 is TGTGCCAGCAGCTTAGGAGGGGGTAGACTTGGAAACACCATATATTTT.